This T cell receptor beta chain is from a study of T cell repertoires in cytomegalovirus infection. Turning to the study itself: Matching HLA type, along with CMV infection, was indicated by public TCR beta signatures.

Per germline, CDR1 SGHDT and CDR2 YYEEEE. This CDR3 comprises 17 residues. The V end was cut by 1 base, the J end by 5 bases, with 21 bases between. MiXCR, run by TCRdb on the reads, gives a single entry per CDR3 protein. In the table there are 350,000 to 450,000 distinct CDR3 sequences, 15% to 20% of which are singletons. Concerning this clonotype: Its target is not known.

Findings and caveats of the study: CMV-specific TCR beta clonotypes restricted by HLA-C dominated the ex vivo response. Carriers of CMV and the relevant HLA type were discriminated by public TCR beta frequency.

The sequence came from a human donor in good health (CMV status not recorded). Some clones in this sample may be carry-over from other donors' samples. The chain couples TRBV5-6 to TRBJ2-5; D might be TRBD1 (6 bases). Material for sequencing was PBMCs. CDR3 protein: CASSLIRAQGITETQYF. CDR3 nucleotides: TGTGCCAGCAGCTTGATAAGGGCACAGGGTATTACGGAGACCCAGTACTTC.